This TCR beta chain came from a study of cytomegalovirus exposure and HLA in healthy donors. Germline values: CDR1 SGHAT, CDR2 FQNNGV. V lost 1 base, J lost 6 bases, and 13 bases lay in between. The CDR3 runs 16 residues. In the PCR, 60 Vbeta and 13 Jbeta primers were used. Profiling relied on immunoSEQ multiplex PCR, and the TCRdb table lists in-frame clones only, not all of them. The sample yields about 93,000 clones, roughly four fifths seen once. The sequence was obtained from a man aged 25-40 years in good health and CMV-seronegative. V usage is TRBV11-2 and J usage is TRBJ2-6; TRBD1 might be the D (5 bases). Sequencing was performed on PBMCs. The CDR3 loop reads CASSLVRARVANVLTF. The CDR3 DNA reads as TGTGCCAGCAGCTTAGTTAGGGCCAGGGTGGCCAACGTCCTGACTTTC. Complete variable domain (other parts from reference TRBV11-2 and TRBJ2-6): EAGVAQSPRYKIIEKRQSVAFWCNPISGHATLYWYQQILGQGPKLLIQFQNNGVVDDSQLPKDRFSAERLKGVDSTLKIQPAKLEDSAVYLCASSLVRARVANVLTFGAGSRLTVL.